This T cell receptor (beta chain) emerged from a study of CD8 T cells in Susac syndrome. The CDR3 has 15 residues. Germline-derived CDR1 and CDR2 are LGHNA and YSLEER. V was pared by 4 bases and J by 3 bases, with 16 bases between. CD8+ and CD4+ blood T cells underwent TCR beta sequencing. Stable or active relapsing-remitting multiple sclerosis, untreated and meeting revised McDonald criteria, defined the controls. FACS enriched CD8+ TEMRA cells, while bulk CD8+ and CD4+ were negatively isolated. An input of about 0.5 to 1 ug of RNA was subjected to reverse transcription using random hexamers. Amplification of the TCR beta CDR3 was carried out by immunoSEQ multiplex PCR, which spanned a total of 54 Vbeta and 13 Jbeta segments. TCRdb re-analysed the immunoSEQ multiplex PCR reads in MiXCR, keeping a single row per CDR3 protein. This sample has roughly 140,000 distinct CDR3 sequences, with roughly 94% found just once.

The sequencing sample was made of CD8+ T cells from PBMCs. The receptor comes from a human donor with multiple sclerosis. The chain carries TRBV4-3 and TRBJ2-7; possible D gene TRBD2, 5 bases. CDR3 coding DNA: TGCGCCAGCAGCCCTAAGGAAACGGGGTTCTACGAGCAGTACTTC. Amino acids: CASSPKETGFYEQYF.